This TCR beta chain was sequenced during a study of sequential checkpoint blockade in melanoma. Noted treatment: randomized to nivolumab then ipilimumab (arm A) or the reverse (arm B). TCRdb's table, derived via immunoSEQ multiplex PCR, lists solely in-frame clones and lacks some. Of under 15,000 clones listed, around 20% are singletons. The CDR3 consists of 10 residues. The V gene's germline CDR1 is KGHSY and CDR2 FQNENV. The material was tumor tissue (inferred from file names), obtained from a patient given nivolumab and ipilimumab in sequence. The sequence was collected from a human donor with melanoma. This chain uses TRBV16 with TRBJ2-1, with no clear D. CDR3: CASANNEQFF. DNA of the CDR3: TGTGCTAGTGCCAACAATGAGCAGTTCTTC.